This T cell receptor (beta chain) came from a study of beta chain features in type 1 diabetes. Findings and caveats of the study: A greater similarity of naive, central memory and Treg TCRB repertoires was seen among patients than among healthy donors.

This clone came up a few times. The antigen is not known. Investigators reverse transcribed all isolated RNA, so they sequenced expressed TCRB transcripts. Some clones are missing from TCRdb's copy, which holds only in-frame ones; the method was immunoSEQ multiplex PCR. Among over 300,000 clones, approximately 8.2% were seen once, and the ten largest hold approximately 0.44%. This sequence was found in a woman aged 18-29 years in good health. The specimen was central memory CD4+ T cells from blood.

The CDR3 sequence is CSVWAGGGNTIYF. In DNA form, the CDR3 reads TGCAGCGTTTGGGCCGGGGGAGGAAACACCATATATTTT. The chain has TRBV29-1 and TRBJ1-3; D might be TRBD1 (5 bases). CDR1 SQVTM and CDR2 ANQGSEA come from the germline V gene. CDR3 size: 13 residues. The V gene lost 5 bases and the J gene lost 4 bases, with 12 bases spanning the gap.